Below are 30 T cell receptor beta chains sequenced from a single sample in a study of technical replicates of blood from a few donors. Assay used: immunoSEQ multiplex PCR; TCRdb lists only in-frame clones, some missing. Of about 64,000 clones listed, about 88% are singletons. The sequenced sample was PBMCs. The receptors come from a human donor in good health. Some clones in this sample may be carry-over from other donors' samples.

The chain links TRBV7-2 to TRBJ2-7, with 10 bases aligning to TRBD2. J gave up 4 bases and V 4 bases, and 4 bases lay outside the gene matches. The CDR3 is 14 amino acids. Germline CDR1 and CDR2: SGHTA and FQGNSA. CDR3 sequence (DNA): TGTGCCAGCAGCTCGACTAGCGGGCCTTACGAGCAGTACTTC. It yields the protein CASSSTSGPYEQYF.

V and J are TRBV6-1 and TRBJ2-1; a weak D match, TRBD1 (8 bases). The CDR3 length is 12 residues. The germline V and J ends were trimmed by 10 bases and 8 bases, with 15 bases remaining between them. CDR1 and CDR2 from the germline V gene are MNHNS and SASEGT. The CDR3 region has the DNA TGTGCCACCACAGGGGGAGGGCATGAGCAGTTCTTC. It is translated as CATTGGGHEQFF.

Comment on this clone: This specimen includes other DNA sequences encoding the same CDR3. The chain links TRBV18 to TRBJ2-3; TRBD1 matches at 7 bases. This CDR3 has 14 residues. Germline values: CDR1 KGHSH, CDR2 LQKENI. The V gene end was trimmed by 1 base and the J gene end by 3 bases; junction bases not matched to a gene: 1. DNA of the CDR3: TGTGCCAGCTCACCACTACAGGGGACAGATACGCAGTATTTT. Amino acid sequence: CASSPLQGTDTQYF.

This sequence joins TRBV29-1 and TRBJ2-7; 8 nucleotides agree with TRBD1. There are 15 residues in the CDR3. J lost 2 bases, V lost 7 bases, and 13 bases had no gene match. Per the germline V gene, CDR1 is SQVTM and CDR2 is ANQGSEA. In nucleotides, the CDR3 is TGCAGCGCGGCGACCCAGGGGGCGCCTACCTACGAGCAGTACTTC. It specifies CSAATQGAPTYEQYF.

The gene calls are TRBV19 and TRBJ1-5; D is possibly TRBD1 (6 bases). This CDR3 has 14 amino acids. The germline V gene encodes CDR1 LNHDA and CDR2 SQIVND (reference sequence). V was trimmed by 7 bases and J by 3 bases, leaving 13 bases between them. Here the CDR3 DNA reads TGTGCCAGTAAGGGGGACGGATTCAATCAGCCCCAGCATTTT. Translated: CASKGDGFNQPQHF.

The chain couples TRBV19 to TRBJ1-6; D is unresolved. With 3 bases removed from V and 10 bases from J, the gap between germline ends came to 13 bases. The CDR3 loop spans 14 amino acids. Germline CDR1 reads LNHDA; CDR2 reads SQIVND (reference sequence). CDR3 nucleotides: TGTGCCAGTAGTATCTCGGGGAAGAGGTCACCCCTCCACTTT. This sequence encodes CASSISGKRSPLHF.

This clone was observed a few times. This chain uses TRBV14 with TRBJ2-1, with TRBD1 as a possible D gene (6 bases). CDR3 length: 11 residues. V was shortened by 1 base and J by 15 bases, with 10 bases between the two germline ends. Germline loops: CDR1 SGHDN, CDR2 FVKESK. The CDR3 sequence is CASSQGTEPFF. CDR3 coding DNA: TGTGCCAGCAGCCAAGGGACAGAACCGTTCTTC.

The chain employs TRBV5-4 and TRBJ2-7, with TRBD2 matching over 9 bases. This CDR3 contains 15 residues. Germline V lookup: CDR1 SGHNT, CDR2 YYREEE (reference sequence). V was pared by 0 bases and J by 6 bases, with 7 bases of the junction left unmatched. The CDR3 DNA sequence: TGTGCCAGCAGCTTGGATGCGGGAGGGCCGGTCGAGCAGTACTTC. It is translated as CASSLDAGGPVEQYF.

The chain uses TRBV18 and TRBJ1-5; 10 bases fit TRBD1. Trimming cost V 3 bases and J 6 bases; bases outside gene matches: 8. This CDR3 has 16 residues. Germline V gene sequence: CDR1 KGHSH, CDR2 LQKENI. The CDR3, as DNA: TGTGCCAGCTCACCGGGACAGGGGAGTGGAATTCAGCCCCAGCATTTT. Translated, it gives CASSPGQGSGIQPQHF.

V gene TRBV6-6 combines with J gene TRBJ1-6, with 8 nucleotides matching TRBD1. The germline CDR1 and CDR2 sequences are MNHNY and SVGAGI (reference sequence). This CDR3 is 15 amino acids long. V lost 5 bases, J lost 5 bases, and 5 bases stayed unmatched. The CDR3 loop is CASSHQGADNSPLHF. CDR3 DNA: TGTGCCAGCAGTCACCAGGGGGCGGATAATTCACCCCTCCACTTT.

V gene TRBV10-3 combines with J gene TRBJ1-1; 7 bases are shared with TRBD1. V gave up 5 bases and J gave up 6 bases; unmatched junction bases: 6. Germline CDR1 and CDR2: ENHRY and SYGVKD. The CDR3 spans 13 residues. The CDR3 nucleotides are TGTGCCATCAGTAAGGGGGCTGGGGCTGAAGCTTTCTTT. Translated, it gives CAISKGAGAEAFF.

V and J are TRBV5-1 and TRBJ2-1, with 11 bases identical to TRBD1. J was trimmed by 4 bases and V by 4 bases; bases with no gene match: 13. The CDR3 loop spans 18 amino acids. From germline, CDR1 is SGHRS and CDR2 YFSETQ. The CDR3 sequence is CASSPQDRGLSIYNEQFF. CDR3 in DNA: TGCGCCAGCAGCCCCCAGGACAGGGGGCTTTCGATTTACAATGAGCAGTTCTTC.

This rearrangement joins TRBV15 to TRBJ1-2, with 7 bases identical to TRBD1. Germline CDR1 and CDR2: LNHNV and YYDKDF (reference sequence). The CDR3 totals 16 residues. Unmatched junction bases numbered 8, after V lost 4 bases and J lost 0 bases. This chain's CDR3 is CATSMSQGRSNYGYTF. The CDR3 bases are TGTGCCACCAGCATGTCACAGGGGCGTTCTAACTATGGCTACACCTTC.

This clone was observed a handful of times. This sequence joins TRBV19 and TRBJ2-6, with no clear D. The CDR3 contains 15 residues. Trimming left V 5 bases short and J 2 bases short, with 10 bases between. CDR1 is LNHDA, CDR2 SQIVND, per germline (reference sequence). CDR3 nucleotides: TGTGCCAGTAGTCCACTCGAGGCTGGGGCCAACGTCCTGACTTTC. Its protein is CASSPLEAGANVLTF.

This chain joins TRBV6-6 and TRBJ2-5; 7 positions agree with TRBD1. Per germline, CDR1 MNHNY and CDR2 SVGAGI (reference sequence). V lost 4 bases to trimming and J lost 10 bases; unmatched junction nucleotides: 12. CDR3 length: 14 residues. CDR3 in DNA: TGTGCCAGCAGTTTCGGGACAGCGACAAATTACCAGTACTTC. Protein sequence: CASSFGTATNYQYF.

Only a few counts were recorded for this clone. The chain links TRBV15 to TRBJ1-4; the D is unclear. The length of the CDR3 is 14 residues. From germline, CDR1 is LNHNV and CDR2 YYDKDF (reference sequence). The germline V and J ends were trimmed by 0 bases and 6 bases, with 8 bases remaining between them. The CDR3 DNA follows: TGTGCCACCAGCAGAGATCGTACGGATGAAAAACTGTTTTTT. Protein product: CATSRDRTDEKLFF.

The chain uses TRBV19 and TRBJ2-2, with D tentatively TRBD1 (6 bases). CDR1 is LNHDA, CDR2 SQIVND, per germline (reference sequence). Trimming removed 2 bases from V and 6 bases from J, with 16 bases in between. This CDR3 contains 16 residues. CDR3 DNA: TGTGCCAGTAGTATAAGGGCAGGGGCGGTAGCCGGGGAGCTGTTTTTT. It encodes CASSIRAGAVAGELFF.

The chain employs TRBV5-6 and TRBJ2-7, with 10 nucleotides matching TRBD2. This CDR3 has 14 residues. Germline CDR1 reads SGHDT; CDR2 reads YYEEEE. V dropped 3 bases and J dropped 5; count of bases not matched to a gene: 5. The CDR3 DNA reads as TGTGCCAGCAGCTCCACTAGCGGGACCCACGAGCAGTACTTC. Translated: CASSSTSGTHEQYF.

The chain recombines TRBV7-3 with TRBJ1-2; tentative D call: TRBD1 (5 bases). The CDR3 length is 13 residues. V was shortened by 5 bases and J by 3 bases, with 10 bases between the two germline ends. Germline values: CDR1 SGHTA, CDR2 FQGTGA. CDR3 in amino acids: CASSPGTDYGYTF. CDR3 coding DNA: TGTGCCAGCAGCCCCGGGACTGACTATGGCTACACCTTC.

The J gene is TRBJ2-4, the V gene TRBV19, with a tentative D call TRBD2 (6 bases). Germline V gives CDR1 LNHDA, CDR2 SQIVND (reference sequence). V lost 1 base and J 0 bases, leaving 10 bases between the germline ends. The CDR3 runs to 16 residues. The CDR3, as DNA: TGTGCCAGTAGTATAGGGCTAGCGCTAGCCAAAAACATTCAGTACTTC. Translating it yields CASSIGLALAKNIQYF.

The chain combines TRBV27 with TRBJ1-2; TRBD1 agrees at 7 bases. Germline CDR1 MNHEY, CDR2 SMNVEV (reference sequence). This CDR3 is built from 14 residues. V shed 6 bases, J shed 3 bases, and the junction held 7 bases outside the gene matches. CDR3 protein: CASRKAGGDYGYTF. The CDR3 DNA is TGTGCCAGCAGAAAGGCAGGGGGTGACTATGGCTACACCTTC.

The rearrangement uses TRBV12-5 and TRBJ2-7, with TRBD1 matching 9 bases. Trimming at V came to 6 bases and at J to 4 bases, leaving 7 bases not matched to a gene. CDR1 LGHNT and CDR2 FRNRAP come from the germline V gene. The CDR3 spans 14 residues. CDR3 DNA sequence: TGTGCTAGTGGAAAGGGACAGGGCGGATACGAGCAGTACTTC. Its translation: CASGKGQGGYEQYF.

The chain carries TRBV4-3 and TRBJ2-2; D remains ambiguous. Per the germline V gene, CDR1 is LGHNA and CDR2 is YSLEER. V was trimmed by 0 bases and J by 4 bases, leaving 9 bases between them. The CDR3 is made up of 15 amino acids. In DNA form, the CDR3 reads TGCGCCAGCAGCCAAGAGGAGAGTGGCACCGGGGAGCTGTTTTTT. Translating gives CASSQEESGTGELFF.

V is TRBV5-6 and J is TRBJ1-5, with 7 bases lining up with TRBD1. Losses at the gene ends were 3 bases for V and 4 bases for J; bases not matched to a gene: 7. The germline CDR1 and CDR2 sequences are SGHDT and YYEEEE. There are 15 residues in the CDR3. The CDR3 DNA sequence: TGTGCCAGCAGCTCTCGGGACAGCCTTAATCAGCCCCAGCATTTT. It translates to CASSSRDSLNQPQHF.

The V call is TRBV7-9, the J call TRBJ2-7, with TRBD2 as a possible D gene (7 bases). The CDR3 has 15 residues. Germline lookup yields CDR1 SEHNR and CDR2 FQNEAQ (reference sequence). The V end was cut by 5 bases, the J end by 0 bases, with 14 bases between. In DNA form, the CDR3 reads TGTGCCAGCAGCCCCCGGGGGGCTGTCTCCTACGAGCAGTACTTC. Protein product: CASSPRGAVSYEQYF.

V and J are TRBV6-5 and TRBJ2-1, with D possibly TRBD2 on 5 matching bases. Per the germline V gene, CDR1 is MNHEY and CDR2 is SVGAGI. With 6 bases removed from V and 4 bases from J, the gap between germline ends came to 10 bases. This CDR3 is built from 13 residues. The CDR3 is CASREVKYNEQFF. CDR3 nucleotide sequence: TGTGCCAGCAGGGAGGTTAAGTACAATGAGCAGTTCTTC.

The rearrangement uses TRBV7-6 and TRBJ1-2; 8 nucleotides agree with TRBD1. J was trimmed by 4 bases and V by 5 bases; bases with no gene match: 3. Germline V lookup: CDR1 SGHVS, CDR2 FNYEAQ. The CDR3 has 13 residues. This chain's CDR3 is CASSPGQGYGYTF. Here the CDR3 DNA reads TGTGCCAGCAGCCCCGGACAGGGCTATGGCTACACCTTC.

V usage is TRBV7-2 and J usage is TRBJ2-1, with D maybe TRBD2 (6 bases). The germline gives CDR1 SGHTA, CDR2 FQGNSA. V was trimmed by 2 bases and J by 7 bases, leaving 12 bases between them. The CDR3 is 14 residues long. The CDR3 DNA is TGTGCCAGCAGCTTAAGACTAGTCGTTAATGAGCAGTTCTTC. The encoded protein is CASSLRLVVNEQFF.

As DNA, the CDR3 is TGTGCCAGCAGAGCCGGGACAGCTAATTCACCCCTCCACTTT. As protein: CASRAGTANSPLHF. The chain employs TRBV2 and TRBJ1-6; TRBD1 matches 7 bases. V lost 6 bases to trimming and J lost 6 bases; unmatched junction nucleotides: 5. This CDR3 is 14 amino acids long. Germline V gene lookup returns CDR1 SNHLY and CDR2 FYNNEI.

This chain links TRBV10-3 with TRBJ2-7; 15 bases are shared with TRBD2. The germline gives CDR1 ENHRY, CDR2 SYGVKD. The CDR3 is 17 amino acids. The V segment lost 2 bases and the J segment 6 bases; nucleotides outside the gene matches: 8. The CDR3 DNA sequence: TGTGCCATCAGTGAGACGCGGACTAGCGGGGGGGGGCGCGAGCAGTACTTC. This encodes CAISETRTSGGGREQYF.